This TCR beta chain was captured in a study of T cell repertoires in cytomegalovirus infection. About the study: Public TCR beta signature analysis indicated the presence of both CMV infection and matching HLA type. Study conclusions and caveats: Clonotype analysis showed dominance of the ex vivo response by HLA-C-restricted CMV-specific TCR beta clonotypes. Frequencies of public TCR beta families were cumulated, and this identified carriers of CMV plus the relevant HLA.

Germline-derived CDR1 and CDR2 are LGHDT and YNNKEL (reference sequence). The CDR3 has 14 amino acids. Trimming removed 3 bases from V and 4 bases from J; junction bases left unmatched: 3. Notes on this clonotype: Its specificity is not known.

Using its own MiXCR run on the reads, TCRdb lists one record per CDR3 protein. The table lists 490,000 or so distinct CDR3 sequences, approximately 10% of them singletons. The chain combines TRBV3-1 with TRBJ1-1, with TRBD1 matching 9 bases. Specimen: PBMCs. This sequence originates from a human donor in good health (CMV status not recorded). Some clones in this sample may be carry-over from other donors' samples. CDR3 DNA sequence: TGTGCCAGCAGCCAGGGACAGGGTCCCACTGAAGCTTTCTTT. Residues: CASSQGQGPTEAFF.